These 14 T cell receptor beta chains came from one sample sequenced in a study of shared clonotypes between healthy human individuals. TCRdb's table, derived via immunoSEQ multiplex PCR, lists solely in-frame clones and lacks some. The repertoire consists of about 1.1 million clones, with 70% to 80% occurring once and the leading ten covering 0.7% to 0.95%. The sequencing input was memory CD4+ T cells from PBMCs. Subset indicated: CD45RA-negative fraction. The source of these receptors is a man between 18 and 29 years old in good health. Some clones in this sample may be carry-over from other donors' samples.

The chain combines TRBV28 with TRBJ1-1; D uncertain. Trimming shortened V by 5 bases and J by 3 bases, and 19 bases separated the two germline ends. CDR3 size: 16 residues. CDR1 and CDR2 (germline): MDHEN, SYDVKM. The CDR3 DNA reads TGTGCCAGCAGTCCCTATGGTGGTACGGCAGACACTGAAGCTTTCTTT. This translates into CASSPYGGTADTEAFF. Drawing the rest from reference TRBV28 and TRBJ1-1, the complete variable domain is DVKVTQSSRYLVKRTGEKVFLECVQDMDHENMFWYRQDPGLGLRLIYFSYDVKMKEKGDIPEGYSVSREKKERFSLILESASTNQTSMYLCASSPYGGTADTEAFFGQGTRLTVV.

V usage is TRBV18 and J usage is TRBJ2-2; D might be TRBD1 or TRBD2, each matching 5 bases. In germline, CDR1 is KGHSH, CDR2 LQKENI. V shed 11 bases and J shed 7 bases, with 17 bases lying between them. The CDR3 has 13 residues. CDR3 amino acids: CAASEGLLGELFF. The CDR3 DNA sequence: TGTGCCGCAAGCGAGGGGCTTCTCGGGGAGCTGTTTTTT.

This clone was seen only a few times. The rearrangement links TRBV11-2 to TRBJ1-5; no firm D call. The CDR3 spans 14 residues. Trimming took 1 base from V and 5 from J, leaving 9 bases between them. Germline V gives CDR1 SGHAT, CDR2 FQNNGV. CDR3 in amino acids: CASSLGDGYQPQHF. The CDR3 DNA reads as TGTGCCAGCAGCTTAGGTGATGGTTATCAGCCCCAGCATTTT.

A remark on this clone: The same CDR3 arises from other DNA sequences in this sample as well. The chain couples TRBV18 to TRBJ2-5; D not resolved. V lost 2 bases to trimming and J lost 1 base, with 5 bases between them. The CDR3 contains 13 residues. Germline assignment: CDR1 KGHSH and CDR2 LQKENI. CDR3 in DNA: TGTGCCAGCTCACCAGGGGTCCAAGAGACCCAGTACTTC. Protein: CASSPGVQETQYF.

V is TRBV6-1 and J is TRBJ2-3; D perhaps matches TRBD1 (5 bases). This CDR3 is built from 15 residues. The V gene's germline CDR1 is MNHNS and CDR2 SASEGT. The V and J ends lost 6 bases and 4 bases respectively, with 17 bases between them. The DNA of the CDR3 is TGTGCCAGCAGGGATGGGTCAGGGTCCCCAGATACGCAGTATTTT. It yields the protein CASRDGSGSPDTQYF.

The chain carries TRBV7-9 and TRBJ2-1, with 9 bases matching TRBD1. The CDR3 has 14 residues. The trim removed 3 bases at V and 7 bases at J, leaving 4 bases unmatched. Looked up from germline, CDR1 is SEHNR and CDR2 is FQNEAQ (reference sequence). CDR3 in amino acids: CASSFRTGANEQFF. In DNA form, the CDR3 reads TGTGCCAGCAGCTTCAGGACAGGGGCAAATGAGCAGTTCTTC.

The chain is built from TRBV18 and TRBJ2-1; 8 nucleotides match TRBD1. V lost 3 bases, J lost 0 bases, and 1 base stayed unmatched. Germline values: CDR1 KGHSH, CDR2 LQKENI. The CDR3 covers 15 residues. This chain's CDR3 is CASSPTGGSYNEQFF. DNA of the CDR3: TGTGCCAGCTCACCCACAGGGGGCTCCTACAATGAGCAGTTCTTC.

This chain joins TRBV7-9 and TRBJ2-7; 9 positions agree with TRBD1. Trimming at V came to 0 bases and at J to 3 bases, leaving 0 bases not matched to a gene. Germline V gene sequence: CDR1 SEHNR, CDR2 FQNEAQ (reference sequence). This CDR3 has 14 amino acids. The CDR3 protein is CASSLAGQGYEQYF. The CDR3 DNA follows: TGTGCCAGCAGCTTAGCGGGACAGGGCTACGAGCAGTACTTC.

This rearrangement joins TRBV4-1 to TRBJ1-4, with D unclear. This CDR3 has 12 residues. The V gene's germline CDR1 is MGHRA and CDR2 YSYEKL. With 1 base removed from V and 8 bases from J, the gap between germline ends came to 5 bases. CDR3 loop: CASSQANEKLFF. The CDR3 DNA is TGCGCCAGCAGCCAAGCAAACGAAAAACTGTTTTTT.

The chain is built from TRBV2 and TRBJ1-1, with D perhaps TRBD1 (5 bases). CDR1 SNHLY and CDR2 FYNNEI come from the germline V gene. The CDR3 length is 14 residues. V lost 7 bases to trimming and J lost 0 bases, with 12 bases between them. The CDR3 DNA sequence: TGTGCCAGCAACCGACGGGGACTGAACACTGAAGCTTTCTTT. This encodes CASNRRGLNTEAFF. The variable domain in full, completed from reference TRBV2 and TRBJ1-1, reads EPEVTQTPSHQVTQMGQEVILRCVPISNHLYFYWYRQILGQKVEFLVSFYNNEISEKSEIFDDQFSVERPDGSNFTLKIRSTKLEDSAMYFCASNRRGLNTEAFFGQGTRLTVV.

This clone has just a few counts. This chain joins TRBV6-1 and TRBJ1-2; D gene ambiguous. Looked up from germline, CDR1 is MNHNS and CDR2 is SASEGT. The CDR3 contains 13 residues. Trimming shortened V by 6 bases and J by 4 bases, and 12 bases separated the two germline ends. The CDR3 is CASRSPGSYGYTF. The CDR3 bases are TGTGCCAGCAGGTCCCCGGGGAGCTATGGCTACACCTTC.

The chain joins TRBV18 to TRBJ1-1; D is uncertain. The CDR3 spans 13 residues. CDR1 and CDR2 (germline): KGHSH, LQKENI. The V end was cut by 6 bases, the J end by 1 base, with 9 bases between. DNA for the CDR3: TGTGCCAGCTCCGTGGGGAGGAACACTGAAGCTTTCTTT. It codes for CASSVGRNTEAFF. Drawing the rest from reference TRBV18 and TRBJ1-1, the complete variable domain is NAGVMQNPRHLVRRRGQEARLRCSPMKGHSHVYWYRQLPEEGLKFMVYLQKENIIDESGMPKERFSAEFPKEGPSILRIQQVVRGDSAAYFCASSVGRNTEAFFGQGTRLTVV.

This clone was detected ten times or more. V gene TRBV28 combines with J gene TRBJ1-1; D perhaps matches TRBD1 (5 bases). The V gene's germline CDR1 is MDHEN and CDR2 SYDVKM. The CDR3 runs 13 residues. V lost 4 bases to trimming and J lost 8 bases, with 14 bases between them. The CDR3 DNA sequence: TGTGCCAGCAGTTCCCCCAGGGCAAGGGAAGCTTTCTTT. This gives the protein CASSSPRAREAFF.

Notes on this clone: Other DNA sequences in the same sample also yield this CDR3. The rearrangement joins TRBV28 to TRBJ1-5, with unresolved D. V shed 3 bases and J shed 5 bases, with 5 bases lying between them. The CDR3 is 12 amino acids. Germline values: CDR1 MDHEN, CDR2 SYDVKM. The CDR3 DNA follows: TGTGCCAGCAGTTTGCTGGATCAGCCCCAGCATTTT. Its translation: CASSLLDQPQHF.